This T cell receptor (beta chain) came from a study of blood T cell repertoires in COVID-19. Data came from immunoSEQ multiplex PCR; TCRdb stores just in-frame clones and leaves some out. The sample carries about 230,000 clones, more than 65% recorded once. The V and J ends lost 3 bases and 0 bases respectively, with 9 bases between them. The CDR3 runs 15 residues. In germline, CDR1 is MNHEY, CDR2 SMNVEV (reference sequence). Sequencing was carried out using peripheral blood. The receptor was isolated from a woman older than 75 with acute or convalescent COVID-19. The chain links TRBV27 to TRBJ2-1, with unresolved D. For the CDR3, the DNA is TGTGCCAGCAGTTTGGTGCGTTACTCCTACAATGAGCAGTTCTTC. This gives the protein CASSLVRYSYNEQFF.